The 22 T cell receptor beta chains in this list originate from one sample, sequenced in a study of identical twins. MiXCR, run by TCRdb on the 5' RACE reads, gives a single entry per CDR3 protein. This sample has under 800,000 distinct CDR3 sequences; 21% occur once, and the top ten carry 4% to 4.5%. These records were also assigned to another study, of T cells expressing NK-cell markers.

Sequences were obtained from PBMCs. The source is a woman in her late teens or twenties in good health.

This clonotype was seen at least ten times. The V gene is TRBV12-3 or TRBV12-4, the J gene TRBJ1-5; weak D call: TRBD1 (6 bases). Deletions cut 6 bases from V and 2 bases from J, with 14 bases between. CDR3 size: 15 residues. CDR3 amino acids: CASRTGGAGNQPQHF. In DNA, the CDR3 is TGTGCCAGCAGGACGGGGGGGGCGGGCAATCAGCCCCAGCATTTT.

This clonotype was seen a few times. The chain uses TRBV20-1 and TRBJ2-1; 8 nucleotides line up with TRBD2. The CDR3 has 17 residues. J was trimmed by 8 bases and V by 0 bases; bases with no gene match: 15. Germline V CDR1 and CDR2: DFQATT, SNEGSKA (reference sequence). Written as DNA, the CDR3 is TGCAGTGCTAGAGATCCCCATCTCGGGACTAGTGGCGATGAGCAGTTCTTC. It encodes CSARDPHLGTSGDEQFF.

This clonotype was recorded a few times. The chain has TRBV20-1 and TRBJ2-7; a weak D match, TRBD1 (5 bases). Germline CDR1 is DFQATT and CDR2 is SNEGSKA (reference sequence). V lost 0 bases, J lost 2 bases, and 8 bases lay in between. The CDR3 sequence is 13 residues long. CDR3 DNA: TGCAGTGCTAGAGATGTACAGGCCTACGAGCAGTACTTC. Translated, it gives CSARDVQAYEQYF.

This sequence joins TRBV20-1 and TRBJ1-1; D remains unclear. The V end lost 1 base, the J end lost 0 bases, and 12 bases lay between the germline ends. Per the germline V gene, CDR1 is DFQATT and CDR2 is SNEGSKA (reference sequence). The CDR3 has 15 amino acids. CDR3 residues: CSARGIGGMNTEAFF. CDR3 sequence (DNA): TGCAGTGCTAGAGGGATCGGCGGGATGAACACTGAAGCTTTCTTT.

This clonotype was counted only a few times. The rearrangement joins TRBV12-3 or TRBV12-4 to TRBJ1-1; D may be TRBD1 (5 bases). V was pared by 0 bases and J by 8 bases, with 10 bases between. The CDR3 sequence is 13 residues long. CDR3 loop: CASSLALAGEAFF. Written as DNA, the CDR3 is TGTGCCAGCAGTTTAGCGCTGGCAGGGGAAGCTTTCTTT.

The chain employs TRBV12-5 and TRBJ2-3; 9 nucleotides align to TRBD2. Germline lookup yields CDR1 LGHNT and CDR2 FRNRAP. Trimming took 6 bases from V and 6 from J; bases not matched to a gene: 10. This CDR3 contains 15 residues. Here the CDR3 DNA reads TGTGCTAGTGGACCACAGGGACTAGCATCCGATACGCAGTATTTT. Translating gives CASGPQGLASDTQYF.

This clonotype has a handful of counts. The chain has TRBV6-1 and TRBJ2-7; 12 bases line up with TRBD2. The CDR3 runs 16 residues. The germline V gene encodes CDR1 MNHNS and CDR2 SASEGT. The trim removed 6 bases at V and 2 bases at J, leaving 8 bases unmatched. CDR3 nucleotides: TGTGCCAGCAGGACGACTCTAGCGGGAGGGCCCTACGAGCAGTACTTC. Amino acids: CASRTTLAGGPYEQYF.

This clonotype was recorded a few times. The chain links TRBV11-3 to TRBJ2-1; 12 bases fit TRBD2. The CDR3 totals 16 residues. Germline V gene lookup returns CDR1 SGHNT and CDR2 YENEEA. Germline trimming cut 5 bases from V and 5 bases from J; bases unmatched to any gene: 7. CDR3 loop: CASSPLSSGGDNEQFF. In DNA form, the CDR3 reads TGTGCCAGCAGCCCACTATCTAGCGGGGGGGACAATGAGCAGTTCTTC. Filled out from reference TRBV11-3 and TRBJ2-1, the complete variable domain reads EAGVVQSPRYKIIEKKQPVAFWCNPISGHNTLYWYLQNLGQGPELLIRYENEEAVDDSQLPKDRFSAERLKGVDSTLKIQPAELGDSAVYLCASSPLSSGGDNEQFFGPGTRLTVL.

The chain has TRBV5-1 and TRBJ2-7; 9 bases agree with TRBD1. The germline CDR1 and CDR2 sequences are SGHRS and YFSETQ. The ends lost 5 bases at V and 4 bases at J; junction bases unmatched: 7. There are 14 residues in the CDR3. CDR3: CASRAGTGFYEQYF. The CDR3, as DNA: TGCGCCAGCAGGGCCGGGACAGGGTTTTACGAGCAGTACTTC.

This clonotype was counted only a few times. The rearrangement uses TRBV18 and TRBJ1-1; D unresolved. Germline-derived CDR1 and CDR2 are KGHSH and LQKENI. The CDR3 consists of 14 residues. Trimming removed 3 bases at V and 0 bases at J, with 8 bases between. Here the CDR3 DNA reads TGTGCCAGCTCACCGGTACAGCTGAACACTGAAGCTTTCTTT. Translated: CASSPVQLNTEAFF.

Ten or more counts support this clonotype. The chain carries TRBV5-3 and TRBJ2-3; possible D gene TRBD1, 6 bases. TRBV5-3 is treated as an ORF (open reading frame) with a function not yet certain. The CDR3 is made up of 14 amino acids. Trimming left V 0 bases short and J 5 bases short, with 10 bases between. This chain's CDR3 is CARSLAGEEDTQYF. The DNA for the CDR3 is TGTGCCAGAAGCTTGGCAGGGGAAGAAGATACGCAGTATTTT.

The chain carries TRBV5-1 and TRBJ2-7; a weak D match, TRBD1 (6 bases). The V gene lost 5 bases and the J gene lost 5 bases, with 14 bases spanning the gap. The CDR3 totals 13 residues. Per germline, CDR1 SGHRS and CDR2 YFSETQ. The CDR3: CASSKTGLDEQYF. The DNA for the CDR3 is TGCGCCAGCAGTAAAACAGGGCTTGACGAGCAGTACTTC.

This clonotype was detected only a few times. The J gene is TRBJ2-3, the V gene TRBV4-3, with D possibly matching TRBD2 (5 bases). From germline, CDR1 is LGHNA and CDR2 YSLEER. V lost 5 bases and J lost 6, with 12 bases in between. This CDR3 contains 13 residues. Here the CDR3 DNA reads TGCGCCAGCAGCGAACTAGGAGGTGATACGCAGTATTTT. This sequence encodes CASSELGGDTQYF.

The genes are TRBV12-3 or TRBV12-4 and TRBJ1-3; a weak D match, TRBD1 (5 bases). V lost 2 bases and J lost 8, with 13 bases in between. CDR3 size: 14 residues. The CDR3 sequence is CASSLLAGLDTIYF. CDR3 nucleotides: TGTGCCAGCAGTTTATTGGCAGGGTTAGACACCATATATTTT.

Only a few counts were recorded for this clonotype. V is TRBV25-1 and J is TRBJ1-5; TRBD1 is a possible D gene (6 bases). Germline V gene sequence: CDR1 MGHDK, CDR2 SYGVNS. The CDR3 loop spans 14 amino acids. The V end was cut by 1 base, the J end by 7 bases, with 11 bases between. The CDR3 nucleotides are TGTGCCAGCAGTGAATCAGGGGTATCACAGCCCCAGCATTTT. Translation: CASSESGVSQPQHF. The full variable domain, rest sourced from reference TRBV25-1 and TRBJ1-5, is EADIYQTPRYLVIGTGKKITLECSQTMGHDKMYWYQQDPGMELHLIHYSYGVNSTEKGDLSSESTVSRIRTEHFPLTLESARPSHTSQYLCASSESGVSQPQHFGDGTRLSIL.

The count of this clonotype is one. The gene calls are TRBV7-9 and TRBJ2-5; TRBD2 might be the D (6 bases). CDR3 length: 14 residues. Germline V CDR1 and CDR2: SEHNR, FQNEAQ (reference sequence). Trimming removed 3 bases at V and 4 bases at J, with 12 bases between. This CDR3 is CASSLIGGPETQYF. In nucleotides, the CDR3 is TGTGCCAGCAGCTTGATTGGAGGGCCAGAGACCCAGTACTTC.

This clonotype occurred a few times. The gene calls are TRBV18 and TRBJ2-7; D uncertain. Germline CDR1 KGHSH, CDR2 LQKENI. Trimming stripped 3 bases from V and 7 bases from J, with 10 bases between. The CDR3 sequence is 12 residues long. The CDR3 loop is CASSPLSQEQYF. CDR3 DNA sequence: TGTGCCAGCTCACCTCTGAGTCAGGAGCAGTACTTC. The whole variable domain, filled in from reference TRBV18 and TRBJ2-7, reads NAGVMQNPRHLVRRRGQEARLRCSPMKGHSHVYWYRQLPEEGLKFMVYLQKENIIDESGMPKERFSAEFPKEGPSILRIQQVVRGDSAAYFCASSPLSQEQYFGPGTRLTVT.

The chain joins TRBV6-5 to TRBJ2-1, with D possibly being TRBD1 (5 bases). Per germline, CDR1 MNHEY and CDR2 SVGAGI. CDR3 size: 14 residues. Between the trimmed V and J ends, which lost 0 bases and 10 bases, there was a span of 13 bases. CDR3: CASSYSDQTGEQFF. CDR3 coding DNA: TGTGCCAGCAGTTACTCTGACCAAACAGGCGAGCAGTTCTTC.

This clonotype turned up a few times. This chain connects TRBV6-2 or TRBV6-3 to TRBJ2-5; no firm D call. Trimming removed 5 bases at V and 7 bases at J, with 8 bases between. The length of the CDR3 is 11 residues. The germline V gene encodes CDR1 MNHEY and CDR2 SVGEGT. The CDR3, as DNA: TGTGCCAGCAGTCGTCCAGGGACCCAGTACTTC. Residues: CASSRPGTQYF.

The J gene is TRBJ2-7, the V gene TRBV5-1, with D possibly called TRBD1 or TRBD2 (5 bases each). CDR3 length: 15 residues. Germline loops: CDR1 SGHRS, CDR2 YFSETQ. Between the trimmed V and J ends, which lost 5 bases and 4 bases, there was a span of 19 bases. This chain's CDR3 is CASSLSGTGVYEQYF. DNA of the CDR3: TGCGCCAGCAGTCTTTCCGGGACCGGCGTATACGAGCAGTACTTC. The complete variable domain, with remaining parts taken from reference TRBV5-1 and TRBJ2-7, reads KAGVTQTPRYLIKTRGQQVTLSCSPISGHRSVSWYQQTPGQGLQFLFEYFSETQRNKGNFPGRFSGRQFSNSRSEMNVSTLELGDSALYLCASSLSGTGVYEQYFGPGTRLTVT.

This clonotype appeared many times. The V gene is TRBV5-1, the J gene TRBJ2-3; D ambiguous. The length of the CDR3 is 13 residues. V was trimmed by 0 bases and J by 5 bases, leaving 7 bases between them. Germline V gene lookup returns CDR1 SGHRS and CDR2 YFSETQ. The CDR3 region is CASSLVARDTQYF. The CDR3 region has the DNA TGCGCCAGCAGCTTGGTTGCGAGAGATACGCAGTATTTT. Full variable domain (rest looked up from reference TRBV5-1 and TRBJ2-3): KAGVTQTPRYLIKTRGQQVTLSCSPISGHRSVSWYQQTPGQGLQFLFEYFSETQRNKGNFPGRFSGRQFSNSRSEMNVSTLELGDSALYLCASSLVARDTQYFGPGTRLTVL.

This clonotype occurred once. The rearrangement joins TRBV20-1 to TRBJ2-7, with TRBD2 identical over 8 bases. The CDR3 consists of 13 residues. V was clipped by 3 bases and J by 7 bases; unmatched bases: 8. Germline CDR1 is DFQATT and CDR2 is SNEGSKA (reference sequence). The CDR3 sequence: CSASPGTRREQYF. As DNA, the CDR3 is TGCAGTGCTAGCCCCGGGACTAGACGGGAGCAGTACTTC.